This T cell receptor beta chain was captured by sequencing in a study of blood T cell repertoires in COVID-19. Overall study context: Samples representing acute and convalescent COVID-19 were sourced from the United States, Italy and Spain.

Germline V gives CDR1 SGHRS, CDR2 YFSETQ. The V end lost 2 bases, the J end lost 1 base, and 13 bases lay between the germline ends. The CDR3 runs to 16 residues. The table came from immunoSEQ multiplex PCR; TCRdb's copy has only in-frame clones and leaves some out. Of about 330,000 clones in the sample, roughly 83% are singletons; the top ten hold 1.5% to 2%. The chain recombines TRBV5-1 with TRBJ2-1; D uncertain. This receptor was obtained from a woman in her 50s with acute or convalescent COVID-19. The sequenced sample consisted of peripheral blood. The CDR3 region is CASSFSLPISYNEQFF. The DNA of the CDR3 is TGCGCCAGCAGCTTTAGTTTACCGATTTCCTACAATGAGCAGTTCTTC.